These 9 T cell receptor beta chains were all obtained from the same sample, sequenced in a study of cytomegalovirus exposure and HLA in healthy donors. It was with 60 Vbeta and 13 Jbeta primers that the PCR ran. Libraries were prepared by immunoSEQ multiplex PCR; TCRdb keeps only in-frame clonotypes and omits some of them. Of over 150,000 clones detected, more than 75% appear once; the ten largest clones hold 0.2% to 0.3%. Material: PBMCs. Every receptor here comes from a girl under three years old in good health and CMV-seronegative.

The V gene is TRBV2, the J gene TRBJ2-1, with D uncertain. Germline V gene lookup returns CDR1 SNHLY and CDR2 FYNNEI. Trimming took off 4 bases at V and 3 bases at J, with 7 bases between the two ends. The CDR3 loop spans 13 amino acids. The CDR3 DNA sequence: TGTGCCAGCAGTGTCCAGGTCTACAATGAGCAGTTCTTC. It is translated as CASSVQVYNEQFF.

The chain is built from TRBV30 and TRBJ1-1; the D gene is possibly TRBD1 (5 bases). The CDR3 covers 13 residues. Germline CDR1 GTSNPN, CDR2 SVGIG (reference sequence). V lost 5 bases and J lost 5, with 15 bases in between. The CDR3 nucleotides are TGTGCCTGGGGGGCGTGGTTGACGACTGAAGCTTTCTTT. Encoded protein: CAWGAWLTTEAFF. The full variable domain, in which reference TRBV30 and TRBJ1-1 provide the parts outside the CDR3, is SQTIHQWPATLVQPVGSPLSLECTVEGTSNPNLYWYRQAAGRGLQLLFYSVGIGQISSEVPQNLSASRPQDRQFILSSKKLLLSDSGFYLCAWGAWLTTEAFFGQGTRLTVV.

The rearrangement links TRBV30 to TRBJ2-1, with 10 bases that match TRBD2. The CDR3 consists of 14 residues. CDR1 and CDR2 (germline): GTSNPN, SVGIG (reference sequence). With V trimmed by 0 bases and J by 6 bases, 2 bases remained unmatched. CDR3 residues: CAWSVLAGVNEQFF. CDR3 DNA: TGTGCCTGGAGTGTTCTAGCGGGAGTCAATGAGCAGTTCTTC.

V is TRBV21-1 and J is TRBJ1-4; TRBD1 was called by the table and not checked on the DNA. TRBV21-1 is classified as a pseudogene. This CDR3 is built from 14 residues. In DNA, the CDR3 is TGTGCCAGCATCCCGACAGGGGCTAATGAAAAACTGTTTTTT. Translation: CASIPTGANEKLFF.

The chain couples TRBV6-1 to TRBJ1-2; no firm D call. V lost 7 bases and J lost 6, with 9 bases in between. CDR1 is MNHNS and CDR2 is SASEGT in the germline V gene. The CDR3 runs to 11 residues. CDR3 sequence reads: CASTQEHGYTF. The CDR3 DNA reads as TGTGCCAGCACCCAGGAACATGGCTACACCTTC.

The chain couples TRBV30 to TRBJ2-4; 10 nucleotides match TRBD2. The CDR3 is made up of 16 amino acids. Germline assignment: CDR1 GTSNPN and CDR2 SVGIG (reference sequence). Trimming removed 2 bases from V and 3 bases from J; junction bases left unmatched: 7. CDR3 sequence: CAWSSGGAIVKNIQYF. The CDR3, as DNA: TGTGCCTGGAGTAGCGGGGGGGCCATAGTCAAAAACATTCAGTACTTC.

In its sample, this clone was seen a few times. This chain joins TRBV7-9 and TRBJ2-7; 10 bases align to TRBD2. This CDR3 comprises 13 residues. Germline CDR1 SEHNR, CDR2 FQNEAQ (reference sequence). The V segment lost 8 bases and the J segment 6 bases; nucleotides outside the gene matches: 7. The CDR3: CASRTSSGSEQYF. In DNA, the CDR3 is TGTGCCAGCCGGACATCTAGCGGGAGCGAGCAGTACTTC.

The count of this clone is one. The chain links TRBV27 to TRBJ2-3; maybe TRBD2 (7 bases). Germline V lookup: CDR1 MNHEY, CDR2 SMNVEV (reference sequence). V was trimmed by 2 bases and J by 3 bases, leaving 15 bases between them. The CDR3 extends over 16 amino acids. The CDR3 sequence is CASSLVRGAGTDTQYF. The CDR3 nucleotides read TGTGCCAGCAGTTTAGTACGGGGGGCGGGAACAGATACGCAGTATTTT.

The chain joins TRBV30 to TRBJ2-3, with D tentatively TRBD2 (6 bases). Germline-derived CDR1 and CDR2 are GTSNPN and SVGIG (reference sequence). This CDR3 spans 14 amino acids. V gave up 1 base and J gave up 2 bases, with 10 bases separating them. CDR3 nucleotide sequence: TGTGCCTGGAGTGCTTGGGAGGTCACAGATACGCAGTATTTT. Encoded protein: CAWSAWEVTDTQYF.